This T cell receptor beta chain was recovered during a study of blood T cell repertoires in COVID-19. The data were produced by immunoSEQ multiplex PCR, yet TCRdb's version contains in-frame clones alone and is incomplete. In the table there are roughly 78,000 clones, approximately 86% of which are singletons. V was pared by 4 bases and J by 7 bases, with 8 bases between. The CDR3 is 11 residues long. The germline CDR1 and CDR2 sequences are LGHDT and YNNKEL (reference sequence). The chain joins TRBV3-1 (or the pseudogene TRBV3-2) to TRBJ2-7, with a weak D call TRBD2 (5 bases). The sample taken for sequencing was peripheral blood. The receptor was derived from a woman between 55 and 75 years old with acute or convalescent COVID-19. The CDR3 here is CASSRRREQYF. CDR3 coding DNA: TGTGCCAGCAGCCGCCGGAGGGAGCAGTACTTC.